This T cell receptor beta chain emerged from a study of cytomegalovirus exposure and HLA in healthy donors. Overall study results and limits: Per a later analysis, about 15,000 TCR beta sequences showed association with HLA alleles at 0.05 false discovery rate. The study labeled around 160 TCR beta chains cytomegalovirus-associated.

Germline V lookup: CDR1 MDHEN, CDR2 SYDVKM. This CDR3 region has 15 residues. PCR amplification relied on 60 Vbeta primers (plus 13 Jbeta primers). Using immunoSEQ multiplex PCR, the repertoire was profiled, and TCRdb retains in-frame clones only, with some absent. The sample carries nearly 110,000 clones, 77% recorded once. Note on this clone: What it recognizes is unknown.

The origin of this receptor is a male donor in good health and CMV-seronegative. This rearrangement joins TRBV28 to TRBJ2-5; possible D gene TRBD1, 6 bases. The J call is uncertain, as TRBJ2-7 better fits the DNA end. Input material: PBMCs. CDR3: CASSTGTQKTYEQYF. The DNA of the CDR3 is TGTGCCAGCAGTACCGGGACACAAAAAACCTACGAGCAGTACTTC.